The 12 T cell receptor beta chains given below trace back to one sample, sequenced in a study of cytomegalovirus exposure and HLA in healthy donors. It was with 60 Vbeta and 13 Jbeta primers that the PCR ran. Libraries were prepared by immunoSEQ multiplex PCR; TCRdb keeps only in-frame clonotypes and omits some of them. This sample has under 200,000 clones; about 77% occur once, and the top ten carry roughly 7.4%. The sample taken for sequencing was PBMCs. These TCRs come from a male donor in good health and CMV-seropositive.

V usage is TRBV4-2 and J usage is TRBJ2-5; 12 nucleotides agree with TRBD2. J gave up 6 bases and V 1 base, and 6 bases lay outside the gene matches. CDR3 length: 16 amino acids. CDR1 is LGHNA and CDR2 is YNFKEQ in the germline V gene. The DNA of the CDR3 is TGTGCCAGCAGCCAAGCCCCTAGCGGGGGGGAGCAGACCCAGTACTTC. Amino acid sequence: CASSQAPSGGEQTQYF.

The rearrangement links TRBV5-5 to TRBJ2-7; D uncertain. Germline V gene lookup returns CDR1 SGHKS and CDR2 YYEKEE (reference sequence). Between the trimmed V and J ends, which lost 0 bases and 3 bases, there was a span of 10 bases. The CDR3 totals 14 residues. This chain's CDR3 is CASSLGRKLYEQYF. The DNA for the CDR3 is TGTGCCAGCAGCTTGGGCAGGAAGCTCTACGAGCAGTACTTC.

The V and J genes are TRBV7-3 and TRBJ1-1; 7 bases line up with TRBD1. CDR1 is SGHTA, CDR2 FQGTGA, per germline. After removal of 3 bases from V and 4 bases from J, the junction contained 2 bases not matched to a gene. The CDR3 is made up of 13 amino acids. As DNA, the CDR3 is TGTGCCAGCAGCTTTGACAGGGCCACTGAAGCTTTCTTT. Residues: CASSFDRATEAFF.

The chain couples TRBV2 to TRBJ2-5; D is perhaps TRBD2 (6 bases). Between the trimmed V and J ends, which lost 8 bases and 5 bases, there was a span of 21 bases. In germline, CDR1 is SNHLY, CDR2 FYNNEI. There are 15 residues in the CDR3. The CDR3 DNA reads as TGTGCCAGCCTAGGGGACGCTCGGGGGTGGGAGACCCAGTACTTC. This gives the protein CASLGDARGWETQYF.

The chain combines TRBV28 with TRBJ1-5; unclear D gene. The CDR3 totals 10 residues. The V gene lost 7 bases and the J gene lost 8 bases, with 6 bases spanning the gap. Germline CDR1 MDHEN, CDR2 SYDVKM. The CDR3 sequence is CASNQEPQHF. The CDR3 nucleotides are TGTGCCAGCAACCAGGAGCCCCAGCATTTT. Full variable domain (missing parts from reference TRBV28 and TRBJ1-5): DVKVTQSSRYLVKRTGEKVFLECVQDMDHENMFWYRQDPGLGLRLIYFSYDVKMKEKGDIPEGYSVSREKKERFSLILESASTNQTSMYLCASNQEPQHFGDGTRLSIL.

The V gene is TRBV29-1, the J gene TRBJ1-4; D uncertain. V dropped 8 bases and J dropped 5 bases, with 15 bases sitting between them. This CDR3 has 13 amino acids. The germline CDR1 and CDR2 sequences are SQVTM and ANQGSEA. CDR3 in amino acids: CSTAGSNNEKLFF. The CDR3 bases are TGCAGCACCGCCGGGTCGAACAATGAAAAACTGTTTTTT. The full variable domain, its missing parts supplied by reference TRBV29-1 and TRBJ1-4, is SAVISQKPSRDICQRGTSLTIQCQVDSQVTMMFWYRQQPGQSLTLIATANQGSEATYESGFVIDKFPISRPNLTFSTLTVSNMSPEDSSIYLCSTAGSNNEKLFFGSGTQLSVL.

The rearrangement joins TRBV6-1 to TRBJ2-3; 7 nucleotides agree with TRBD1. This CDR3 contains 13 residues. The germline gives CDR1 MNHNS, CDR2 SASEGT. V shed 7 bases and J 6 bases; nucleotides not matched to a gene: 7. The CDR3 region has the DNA TGTGCCAGCATTTTAGGGGGCGCGGATACGCAGTATTTT. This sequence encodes CASILGGADTQYF.

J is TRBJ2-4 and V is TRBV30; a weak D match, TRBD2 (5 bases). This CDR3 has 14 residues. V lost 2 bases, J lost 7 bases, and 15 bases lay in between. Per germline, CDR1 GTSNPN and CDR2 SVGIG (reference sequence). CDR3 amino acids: CAWSTLRPGNIQYF. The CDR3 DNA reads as TGTGCCTGGAGTACCCTTCGACCGGGGAACATTCAGTACTTC.

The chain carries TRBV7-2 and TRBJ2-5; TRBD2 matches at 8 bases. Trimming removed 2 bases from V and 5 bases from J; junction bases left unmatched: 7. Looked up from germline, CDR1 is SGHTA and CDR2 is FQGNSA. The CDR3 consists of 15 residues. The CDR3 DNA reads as TGTGCCAGCAGCTTATTAGCGGGGTTTGGGGAGACCCAGTACTTC. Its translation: CASSLLAGFGETQYF.

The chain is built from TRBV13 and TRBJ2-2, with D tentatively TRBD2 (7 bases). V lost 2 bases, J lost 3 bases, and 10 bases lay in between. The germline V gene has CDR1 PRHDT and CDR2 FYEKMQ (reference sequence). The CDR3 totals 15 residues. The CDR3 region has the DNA TGTGCCAGCAGCTTATTGCGGGGGCACACCGGGGAGCTGTTTTTT. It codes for CASSLLRGHTGELFF. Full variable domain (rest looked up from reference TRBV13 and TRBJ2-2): AAGVIQSPRHLIKEKRETATLKCYPIPRHDTVYWYQQGPGQDPQFLISFYEKMQSDKGSIPDRFSAQQFSDYHSELNMSSLELGDSALYFCASSLLRGHTGELFFGEGSRLTVL.

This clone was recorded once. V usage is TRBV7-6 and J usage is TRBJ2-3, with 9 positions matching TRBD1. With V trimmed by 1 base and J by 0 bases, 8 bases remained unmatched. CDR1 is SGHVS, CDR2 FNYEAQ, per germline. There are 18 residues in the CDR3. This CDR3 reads CASSLDQRTGASTDTQYF. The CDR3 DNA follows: TGTGCCAGCAGCTTAGATCAACGGACAGGGGCGAGCACAGATACGCAGTATTTT.

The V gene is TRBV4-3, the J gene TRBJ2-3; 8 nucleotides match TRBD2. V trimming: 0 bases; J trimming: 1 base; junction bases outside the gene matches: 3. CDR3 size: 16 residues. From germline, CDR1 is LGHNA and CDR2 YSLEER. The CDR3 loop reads CASSQDLRGGTDTQYF. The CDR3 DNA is TGCGCCAGCAGCCAAGATTTGCGGGGGGGCACAGATACGCAGTATTTT.